A single sample is the source of the 32 T cell receptor beta chains below, sequenced in a study of blood T cell repertoires in COVID-19. Measured with immunoSEQ multiplex PCR; TCRdb has only the in-frame clones, and not every one. The sample consists of 450,000 or so clones, about 92% of them appearing once. Sequencing input: PBMCs or T cells enriched from blood (not recorded which). Receptors were obtained from a man between 18 and 29 years old who had recovered from COVID-19.

The chain uses TRBV27 and TRBJ2-5, with D possibly matching TRBD2 (6 bases). The CDR3 spans 13 residues. Trimming shortened V by 8 bases and J by 1 base, and 11 bases separated the two germline ends. Germline assignment: CDR1 MNHEY and CDR2 SMNVEV (reference sequence). CDR3 in amino acids: CASGGTSQETQYF. CDR3 in DNA: TGTGCCAGCGGCGGGACTTCCCAAGAGACCCAGTACTTC.

The chain employs TRBV13 and TRBJ2-7; 13 bases map to TRBD2. The CDR3 has 20 residues. V lost 2 bases to trimming and J lost 2 bases; unmatched junction nucleotides: 15. CDR1 and CDR2 (germline): PRHDT, FYEKMQ (reference sequence). The CDR3 nucleotides are TGTGCCAGCAGCTTACTTTTCTCCGGGACTAGCGGGAAAATAACCTACGAGCAGTACTTC. It encodes CASSLLFSGTSGKITYEQYF.

J is TRBJ1-2 and V is TRBV19; 9 nucleotides agree with TRBD1. This CDR3 region has 17 residues. Germline V gene lookup returns CDR1 LNHDA and CDR2 SQIVND (reference sequence). J gave up 8 bases and V 4 bases, and 17 bases lay outside the gene matches. The CDR3 DNA follows: TGTGCCAGTAGTAGGGGACTCGGACAGGGGACATCGAACGGCTACACCTTC. Its translation: CASSRGLGQGTSNGYTF.

J is TRBJ2-1 and V is TRBV21-1; the tabulated D call, TRBD2, remains unverified against the DNA. TRBV21-1 is tagged as a pseudogene. The CDR3 is made up of 19 amino acids. CDR3 sequence: CASSPGTSGGKSSYNEQFF. The CDR3 bases are TGTGCCAGCAGCCCTGGGACTAGCGGGGGAAAGAGCTCCTACAATGAGCAGTTCTTC.

This clone was observed once. The gene calls are TRBV5-4 and TRBJ2-2; 15 bases agree with TRBD2. This CDR3 spans 20 amino acids. CDR1 and CDR2 (germline): SGHNT, YYREEE (reference sequence). The J segment lost 4 bases and the V segment lost 3 bases, leaving 13 bases of the junction unmatched. The CDR3 sequence is CASSSGTSGGPGKGTGELFF. CDR3 in DNA: TGTGCCAGCAGCTCAGGGACTAGCGGGGGGCCAGGTAAGGGCACCGGGGAGCTGTTTTTT.

The gene calls are TRBV19 and TRBJ1-3; D is undetermined. The germline V and J ends were trimmed by 7 bases and 2 bases, with 15 bases remaining between them. This CDR3 spans 15 amino acids. Germline values: CDR1 LNHDA, CDR2 SQIVND (reference sequence). CDR3 sequence: CASKADHSPGNTIYF. CDR3 coding DNA: TGTGCCAGTAAAGCGGACCATAGTCCTGGAAACACCATATATTTT.

The gene calls are TRBV10-1 and TRBJ1-5, with unresolved D. Germline CDR1 and CDR2: WNHNN and SYGVQD (reference sequence). V was cut by 3 bases and J by 0 bases, with 3 bases left in between. There are 13 residues in the CDR3. CDR3 nucleotides: TGCGCCAGCAGTGACGGTAGCAATCAGCCCCAGCATTTT. It encodes CASSDGSNQPQHF.

V usage is TRBV5-5 and J usage is TRBJ1-4, with D unclear. CDR3 length: 17 amino acids. CDR1 is SGHKS and CDR2 is YYEKEE in the germline V gene (reference sequence). Trimming stripped 0 bases from V and 4 bases from J, with 16 bases between. CDR3 sequence: CASSLDWAAQNNEKLFF. Written as DNA, the CDR3 is TGTGCCAGCAGCTTGGACTGGGCAGCTCAGAATAATGAAAAACTGTTTTTT.

V and J are TRBV5-5 and TRBJ1-1; D uncertain. Germline loops: CDR1 SGHKS, CDR2 YYEKEE (reference sequence). Trimming shortened V by 4 bases and J by 6 bases, and 10 bases separated the two germline ends. CDR3 length: 12 residues. This CDR3 is CASSLPAAEAFF. In DNA, the CDR3 is TGTGCCAGCAGCCTCCCGGCGGCTGAAGCTTTCTTT.

Comments on this clone: The identical CDR3 is also encoded by other nucleotide sequences in the sample. The rearrangement links TRBV29-1 to TRBJ2-6; D is perhaps TRBD2 (5 bases). From germline, CDR1 is SQVTM and CDR2 ANQGSEA. There are 14 residues in the CDR3. Trimming shortened V by 1 base and J by 1 base, and 5 bases separated the two germline ends. This CDR3 is CSVEGGSGANVLTF. The DNA for the CDR3 is TGCAGCGTTGAAGGCGGGTCTGGGGCCAACGTCCTGACTTTC.

This sequence joins TRBV5-4 and TRBJ2-3, with D uncertain. The V gene's germline CDR1 is SGHNT and CDR2 YYREEE (reference sequence). This CDR3 spans 13 amino acids. Deletions cut 4 bases from V and 0 bases from J, with 6 bases between. The CDR3 nucleotides read TGTGCCAGCAGCCCAACTAGCACAGATACGCAGTATTTT. Translation gives CASSPTSTDTQYF.

V gene TRBV5-1 combines with J gene TRBJ2-3; perhaps TRBD2 as D (5 bases). Germline V gives CDR1 SGHRS, CDR2 YFSETQ. V was clipped by 0 bases and J by 0 bases, with 11 bases between them. The CDR3 extends over 16 amino acids. The chain's CDR3 is CASSLGLASSTDTQYF. The CDR3 region has the DNA TGCGCCAGCAGCTTGGGGCTAGCCTCTAGCACAGATACGCAGTATTTT.

This sequence joins TRBV7-8 and TRBJ2-7; 7 bases align to TRBD2. The CDR3 runs 13 residues. Germline loops: CDR1 SGHVS, CDR2 FQNEAQ. V was clipped by 0 bases and J by 7 bases; unmatched bases: 3. The CDR3 region is CASSLAERGEQYF. The CDR3, as DNA: TGTGCCAGCAGCTTAGCCGAGCGGGGTGAGCAGTACTTC.

This rearrangement joins TRBV6-1 to TRBJ1-1, with D possibly being TRBD1 (6 bases). The CDR3 is 13 residues long. Germline CDR1 reads MNHNS; CDR2 reads SASEGT. The V and J ends lost 2 bases and 6 bases respectively, with 10 bases between them. The CDR3 region is CASSEWRGPEAFF. The CDR3 DNA reads as TGTGCCAGCAGTGAATGGCGGGGGCCTGAAGCTTTCTTT.

This rearrangement joins TRBV27 to TRBJ2-7; maybe TRBD2 (6 bases). The V end lost 5 bases, the J end lost 1 base, and 18 bases lay between the germline ends. CDR1 and CDR2 (germline): MNHEY, SMNVEV (reference sequence). The CDR3 is 16 residues long. CDR3 DNA sequence: TGTGCCAGCAGTCCAGTCCCCCTTAGCGGATCCTACGAGCAGTACTTC. The encoded protein is CASSPVPLSGSYEQYF.

The chain uses TRBV4-1 and TRBJ2-1, with 7 bases aligning to TRBD2. V lost 1 base to trimming and J lost 4 bases; unmatched junction nucleotides: 16. Germline V gene sequence: CDR1 MGHRA, CDR2 YSYEKL. This CDR3 spans 19 amino acids. The CDR3 DNA sequence: TGCGCCAGCAGCCAAGTCGATATGGGCATGCCTAGCGGTTACAATGAGCAGTTCTTC. It is translated as CASSQVDMGMPSGYNEQFF.

The genes are TRBV12-3 or TRBV12-4 and TRBJ1-3; D gene ambiguous. Trimming shortened V by 7 bases and J by 0 bases, and 7 bases separated the two germline ends. The CDR3 spans 13 residues. Here the CDR3 reads CASKQSSGNTIYF. In DNA form, the CDR3 reads TGTGCCAGCAAGCAAAGCTCTGGAAACACCATATATTTT.

This clone was recorded a few times. The V call is TRBV7-9, the J call TRBJ1-5; tentative D call: TRBD1 (6 bases). V gave up 1 base and J gave up 5 bases, with 12 bases separating them. The CDR3 runs 15 residues. Looked up from germline, CDR1 is SEHNR and CDR2 is FQNEAQ (reference sequence). The CDR3 nucleotides read TGTGCCAGCAGCTTAGGCGTAGGGGGACATCAGCCCCAGCATTTT. Amino acids: CASSLGVGGHQPQHF.

This clone showed up just once. This CDR3 is CASSLVPSSDTEAFF. CDR3 nucleotide sequence: TGCGCCAGCAGCTTAGTCCCCTCGTCGGACACTGAAGCTTTCTTT. The chain links TRBV5-1 to TRBJ1-1; D is undetermined. Germline V gene data show CDR1 as SGHRS and CDR2 as YFSETQ. This CDR3 spans 15 amino acids. Trimming took off 2 bases at V and 3 bases at J, with 14 bases between the two ends. Looking up the rest from reference TRBV5-1 and TRBJ1-1 gives the full variable domain: KAGVTQTPRYLIKTRGQQVTLSCSPISGHRSVSWYQQTPGQGLQFLFEYFSETQRNKGNFPGRFSGRQFSNSRSEMNVSTLELGDSALYLCASSLVPSSDTEAFFGQGTRLTVV.

This clone occurred once. The gene calls are TRBV10-3 and TRBJ2-7, with 8 positions matching TRBD2. From germline, CDR1 is ENHRY and CDR2 SYGVKD. The CDR3 spans 14 residues. V was clipped by 6 bases and J by 0 bases; unmatched bases: 4. The CDR3 DNA reads as TGTGCCATCAGGATAGCGGGAAGCTCCTACGAGCAGTACTTC. Its translation: CAIRIAGSSYEQYF.

The chain couples TRBV9 to TRBJ2-1; D not resolved. V was pared by 2 bases and J by 7 bases, with 10 bases between. CDR1 and CDR2 (germline): SGDLS, YYNGEE. The CDR3 extends over 13 amino acids. CDR3 protein: CASSVAGINEQFF. CDR3 DNA: TGTGCCAGCAGCGTTGCAGGCATTAATGAGCAGTTCTTC. Supplemented by reference TRBV9 and TRBJ2-1, the full variable domain reads DSGVTQTPKHLITATGQRVTLRCSPRSGDLSVYWYQQSLDQGLQFLIQYYNGEERAKGNILERFSAQQFPDLHSELNLSSLELGDSALYFCASSVAGINEQFFGPGTRLTVL.

Comment on this clone: This CDR3 is also generated by other DNA sequences in the sample. The V gene is TRBV18, the J gene TRBJ1-6, with 10 nucleotides matching TRBD1. CDR3 length: 14 residues. V trimming: 3 bases; J trimming: 7 bases; junction bases outside the gene matches: 0. CDR1 and CDR2 (germline): KGHSH, LQKENI. CDR3 residues: CASSPGQGNSPLHF. Here the CDR3 DNA reads TGTGCCAGCTCACCGGGACAGGGGAATTCACCCCTCCACTTT.

The V and J genes are TRBV7-2 and TRBJ1-1; D is unclear. The CDR3 sequence is 13 residues long. Trimming removed 7 bases from V and 5 bases from J, with 14 bases in between. Per the germline V gene, CDR1 is SGHTA and CDR2 is FQGNSA. The CDR3 nucleotides are TGTGCCAGCACGACGGAGGGTTGGACTGAAGCTTTCTTT. It specifies CASTTEGWTEAFF. Looking up the rest from reference TRBV7-2 and TRBJ1-1 gives the full variable domain: GAGVSQSPSNKVTEKGKDVELRCDPISGHTALYWYRQSLGQGLEFLIYFQGNSAPDKSGLPSDRFSAERTGGSVSTLTIQRTQQEDSAVYLCASTTEGWTEAFFGQGTRLTVV.

V gene TRBV2 combines with J gene TRBJ1-1; D remains unclear. Germline CDR1 reads SNHLY; CDR2 reads FYNNEI. CDR3 length: 13 residues. V was shortened by 2 bases and J by 4 bases, with 8 bases between the two germline ends. The CDR3 spells CASSERRVTEAFF. The CDR3 nucleotides read TGTGCCAGCAGTGAACGTCGGGTCACTGAAGCTTTCTTT.

The chain combines TRBV28 with TRBJ2-7, with 7 positions matching TRBD1. Per germline, CDR1 MDHEN and CDR2 SYDVKM. This CDR3 has 14 amino acids. Trimming cost V 6 bases and J 1 base; bases outside gene matches: 6. In DNA, the CDR3 is TGTGCCAGCAGCTCGGGACAGCTTTCCTACGAGCAGTACTTC. It translates to CASSSGQLSYEQYF.

For this clone: Other DNA sequences in the sample encode the same CDR3. The rearrangement links TRBV9 to TRBJ1-1, with D unresolved. Germline V CDR1 and CDR2: SGDLS, YYNGEE. The CDR3 extends over 14 amino acids. With 0 bases removed from V and 1 base from J, the gap between germline ends came to 7 bases. CDR3: CASSVGQKNTEAFF. The CDR3 nucleotides read TGTGCCAGCAGCGTAGGGCAGAAGAACACTGAAGCTTTCTTT. Looking up the rest from reference TRBV9 and TRBJ1-1 gives the full variable domain: DSGVTQTPKHLITATGQRVTLRCSPRSGDLSVYWYQQSLDQGLQFLIQYYNGEERAKGNILERFSAQQFPDLHSELNLSSLELGDSALYFCASSVGQKNTEAFFGQGTRLTVV.

The sample holds one count of this clone. This CDR3 is missing its conserved last phenylalanine or tryptophan, likely due to a read error. No DNA is shown, since the ends of the CDR3 on it are uncertain; the CDR3 is the one TCRdb lists. J is TRBJ2-7 and V is TRBV6-2 or TRBV6-3; the listed D gene, TRBD2, was not tested against the DNA. The CDR3 comprises 16 residues, both ends counted. Germline CDR1 reads MNHEY; CDR2 reads SVGEGT. CDR3 amino acids: CASSLRRSSGGPPRIL.

This chain links TRBV29-1 with TRBJ1-3; D uncertain. V dropped 3 bases and J dropped 6 bases, with 6 bases sitting between them. The CDR3 totals 11 residues. Germline V gene data show CDR1 as SQVTM and CDR2 as ANQGSEA. The CDR3 reads CSVDELNTIYF. Here the CDR3 DNA reads TGCAGCGTTGATGAGTTAAACACCATATATTTT. Full variable domain (remainder filled in from reference TRBV29-1 and TRBJ1-3): SAVISQKPSRDICQRGTSLTIQCQVDSQVTMMFWYRQQPGQSLTLIATANQGSEATYESGFVIDKFPISRPNLTFSTLTVSNMSPEDSSIYLCSVDELNTIYFGEGSWLTVV.

V is TRBV5-1 and J is TRBJ1-4, with D uncertain. The V end was cut by 1 base, the J end by 7 bases, with 14 bases between. Germline CDR1 and CDR2: SGHRS and YFSETQ. This CDR3 contains 15 residues. The chain's CDR3 is CASSLMGEPSEKLFF. CDR3 DNA: TGCGCCAGCAGCTTGATGGGAGAGCCGAGTGAAAAACTGTTTTTT. The full variable domain, with the rest looked up from reference TRBV5-1 and TRBJ1-4, is KAGVTQTPRYLIKTRGQQVTLSCSPISGHRSVSWYQQTPGQGLQFLFEYFSETQRNKGNFPGRFSGRQFSNSRSEMNVSTLELGDSALYLCASSLMGEPSEKLFFGSGTQLSVL.

The J gene is TRBJ2-1, the V gene TRBV3-1 (or the pseudogene TRBV3-2); no firm D call. The CDR3 extends over 14 amino acids. Trimming pared 4 bases from V and 7 bases from J, leaving 14 bases between. Germline V gene sequence: CDR1 LGHDT, CDR2 YNNKEL (reference sequence). CDR3 protein: CASSPQTLENEQFF. The DNA for the CDR3 is TGTGCCAGCAGCCCCCAAACGCTAGAAAATGAGCAGTTCTTC.

CDR3 coding DNA: TGTGCCAGCAGCTCGATGTTGACAGGGGAGCTGTTTTTT. Its protein is CASSSMLTGELFF. The chain recombines TRBV7-2 with TRBJ2-2; D not certain. V gave up 4 bases and J gave up 8 bases, with 11 bases separating them. The CDR3 runs 13 residues. Looked up from germline, CDR1 is SGHTA and CDR2 is FQGNSA.

This sequence joins TRBV19 and TRBJ1-3; D gene ambiguous. V was trimmed by 7 bases and J by 2 bases, leaving 9 bases between them. The CDR3 is made up of 13 amino acids. Germline values: CDR1 LNHDA, CDR2 SQIVND (reference sequence). The DNA for the CDR3 is TGTGCCAGTAATGGCAATCCTGGAAACACCATATATTTT. It translates to CASNGNPGNTIYF. Drawing the rest from reference TRBV19 and TRBJ1-3, the complete variable domain is DGGITQSPKYLFRKEGQNVTLSCEQNLNHDAMYWYRQDPGQGLRLIYYSQIVNDFQKGDIAEGYSVSREKKESFPLTVTSAQKNPTAFYLCASNGNPGNTIYFGEGSWLTVV.